This T cell receptor (beta chain) was recorded in a study of T cells in Graves' hyperthyroidism and ophthalmopathy. This clonotype showed up many times. Its target is unknown. The diagnostic basis comprised clinical symptoms, serum thyroxine and TRAb, thyroid ultrasound and orbital computed tomography. The ends lost 0 bases at V and 6 bases at J; junction bases unmatched: 7. This CDR3 has 15 residues. The V gene's germline CDR1 is KGHSH and CDR2 LQKENI. Whole-study results and caveats: In the blood, most expanded thyroid clonotypes above 0.001 appeared as well.

RNA transcripts yielded amplified TCR beta CDR3 regions. First-round RT-PCR targeting the TCR CDR3 was performed with the HTBI primer set. TCRdb analysed the multiplex PCR reads with MiXCR anew, one entry per CDR3 protein. Here the sample spans about 290,000 distinct CDR3 sequences, about an eighth being singletons. Sequenced sample: blood. The sequence was obtained from a woman aged 40 to 50 with Graves' hyperthyroidism. J is TRBJ1-1 and V is TRBV18; 7 bases match TRBD1. In DNA form, the CDR3 reads TGTGCCAGCTCACCACCCGACAGGGTATGGGCTGAAGCTTTCTTT. Translation gives CASSPPDRVWAEAFF.